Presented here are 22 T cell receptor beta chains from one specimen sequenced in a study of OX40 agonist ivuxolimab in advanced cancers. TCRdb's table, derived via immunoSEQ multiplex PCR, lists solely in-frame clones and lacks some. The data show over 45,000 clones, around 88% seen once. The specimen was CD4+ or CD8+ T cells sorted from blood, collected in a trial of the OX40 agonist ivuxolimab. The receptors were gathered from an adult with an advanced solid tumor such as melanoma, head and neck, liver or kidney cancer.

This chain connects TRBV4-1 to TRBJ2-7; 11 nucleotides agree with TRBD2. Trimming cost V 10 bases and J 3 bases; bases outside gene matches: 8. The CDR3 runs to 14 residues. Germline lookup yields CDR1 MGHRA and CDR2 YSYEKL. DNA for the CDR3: TGCGCCACTTCCCCCGGGACTAGCGGCTACGAGCAGTACTTC. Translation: CATSPGTSGYEQYF.

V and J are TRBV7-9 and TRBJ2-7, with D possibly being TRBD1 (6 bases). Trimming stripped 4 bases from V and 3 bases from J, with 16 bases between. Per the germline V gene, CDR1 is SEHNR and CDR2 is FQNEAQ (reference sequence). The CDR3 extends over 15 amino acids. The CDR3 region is CASSSTTGHLYEQYF. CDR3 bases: TGTGCCAGCAGCTCTACGACGGGACACCTCTACGAGCAGTACTTC.

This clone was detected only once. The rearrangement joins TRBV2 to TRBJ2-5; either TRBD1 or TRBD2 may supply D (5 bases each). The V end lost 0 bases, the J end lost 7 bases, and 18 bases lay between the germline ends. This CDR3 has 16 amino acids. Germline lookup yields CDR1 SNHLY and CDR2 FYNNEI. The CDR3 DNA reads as TGTGCCAGCAGTGAAGCTATCGGGACCGCCGCGGCGACCCAGTACTTC. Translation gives CASSEAIGTAAATQYF.

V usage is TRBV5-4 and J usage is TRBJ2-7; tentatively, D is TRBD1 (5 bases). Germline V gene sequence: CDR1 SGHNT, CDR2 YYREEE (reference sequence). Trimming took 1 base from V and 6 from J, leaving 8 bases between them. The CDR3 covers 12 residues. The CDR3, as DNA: TGTGCCAGCAGCTTGAAGGGGTCCGAGCAGTACTTC. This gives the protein CASSLKGSEQYF.

The CDR3 DNA sequence: TGCGCCAGCAGGGACTTCTACGAGCAGTACTTC. It yields the protein CASRDFYEQYF. The chain is built from TRBV5-1 and TRBJ2-7, with a possible D match to TRBD2 (5 bases). Germline loops: CDR1 SGHRS, CDR2 YFSETQ. The CDR3 totals 11 residues. The V and J ends lost 5 bases and 3 bases respectively, with 6 bases between them.

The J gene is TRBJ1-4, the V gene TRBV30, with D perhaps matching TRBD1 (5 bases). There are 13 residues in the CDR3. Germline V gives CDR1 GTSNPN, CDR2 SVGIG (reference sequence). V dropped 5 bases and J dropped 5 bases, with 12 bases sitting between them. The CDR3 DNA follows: TGTGCCTGGGATGGGGGAAGGAATGAAAAACTGTTTTTT. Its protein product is CAWDGGRNEKLFF.

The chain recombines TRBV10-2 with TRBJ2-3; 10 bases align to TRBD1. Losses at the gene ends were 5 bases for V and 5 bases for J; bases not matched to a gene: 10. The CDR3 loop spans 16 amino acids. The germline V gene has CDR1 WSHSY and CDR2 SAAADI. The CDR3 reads CASSLTSGTGEDTQYF. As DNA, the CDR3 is TGCGCCAGCAGTCTCACATCCGGGACAGGGGAAGATACGCAGTATTTT.

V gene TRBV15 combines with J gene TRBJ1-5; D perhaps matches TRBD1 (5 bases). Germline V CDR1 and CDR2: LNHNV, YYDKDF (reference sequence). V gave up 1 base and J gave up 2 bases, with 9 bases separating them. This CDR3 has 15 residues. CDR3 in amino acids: CATSRAGQGNQPQHF. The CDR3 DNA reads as TGTGCCACCAGCAGAGCGGGGCAGGGCAATCAGCCCCAGCATTTT.

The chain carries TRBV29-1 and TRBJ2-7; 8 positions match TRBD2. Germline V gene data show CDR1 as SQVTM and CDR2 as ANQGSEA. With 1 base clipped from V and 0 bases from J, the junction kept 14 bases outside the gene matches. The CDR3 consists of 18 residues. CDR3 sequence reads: CSVEGPPASGSSSYEQYF. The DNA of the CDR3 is TGCAGCGTTGAAGGTCCTCCGGCTAGCGGGTCAAGCTCCTACGAGCAGTACTTC.

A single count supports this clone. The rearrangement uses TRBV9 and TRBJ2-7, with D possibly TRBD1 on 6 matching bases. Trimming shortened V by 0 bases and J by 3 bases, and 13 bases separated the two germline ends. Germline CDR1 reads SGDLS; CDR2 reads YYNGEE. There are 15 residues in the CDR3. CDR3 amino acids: CASSVGWGQSYEQYF. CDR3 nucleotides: TGTGCCAGCAGCGTAGGGTGGGGGCAGAGCTACGAGCAGTACTTC.

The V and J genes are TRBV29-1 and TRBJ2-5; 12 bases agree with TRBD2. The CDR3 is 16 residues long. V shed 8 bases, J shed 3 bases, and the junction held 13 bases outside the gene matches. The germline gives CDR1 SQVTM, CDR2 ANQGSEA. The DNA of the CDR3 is TGCAGCACGTCTAGCGGGAGGGCCGAGGAAAAAGAGACCCAGTACTTC. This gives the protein CSTSSGRAEEKETQYF.

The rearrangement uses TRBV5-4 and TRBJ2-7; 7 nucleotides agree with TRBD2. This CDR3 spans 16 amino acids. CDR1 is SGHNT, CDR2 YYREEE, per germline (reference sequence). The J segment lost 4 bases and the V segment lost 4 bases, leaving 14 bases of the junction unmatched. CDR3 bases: TGTGCCAGCAGCCAGCTCGGGGAGGGTTTCCCTTACGAGCAGTACTTC. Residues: CASSQLGEGFPYEQYF.

Here the CDR3 DNA reads TGTGCCAGCAGTTACTCCGGCGGGGAGTACAATGAGCAGTTCTTC. Translated, it gives CASSYSGGEYNEQFF. V usage is TRBV6-6 and J usage is TRBJ2-1, with D perhaps TRBD2 (6 bases). The CDR3 extends over 15 amino acids. The germline V gene has CDR1 MNHNY and CDR2 SVGAGI (reference sequence). Trimming took off 0 bases at V and 4 bases at J, with 10 bases between the two ends.

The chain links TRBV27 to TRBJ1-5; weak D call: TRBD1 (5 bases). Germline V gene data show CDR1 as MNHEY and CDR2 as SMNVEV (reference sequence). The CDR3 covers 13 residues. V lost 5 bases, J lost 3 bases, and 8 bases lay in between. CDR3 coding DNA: TGTGCCAGCAGTGGACAATTCAATCAGCCCCAGCATTTT. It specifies CASSGQFNQPQHF.

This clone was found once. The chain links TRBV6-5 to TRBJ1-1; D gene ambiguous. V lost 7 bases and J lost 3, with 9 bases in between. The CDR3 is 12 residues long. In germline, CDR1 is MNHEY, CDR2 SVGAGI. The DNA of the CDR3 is TGTGCCAGCATGAGCGGCGACACTGAAGCTTTCTTT. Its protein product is CASMSGDTEAFF.

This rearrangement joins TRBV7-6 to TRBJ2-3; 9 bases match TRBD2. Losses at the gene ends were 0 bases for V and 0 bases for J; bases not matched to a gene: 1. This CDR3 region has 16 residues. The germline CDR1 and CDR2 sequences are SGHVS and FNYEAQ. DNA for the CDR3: TGTGCCAGCAGCTTAGCTAGCGGGGGTAGCACAGATACGCAGTATTTT. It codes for CASSLASGGSTDTQYF.

The CDR3 here is CASRGLGRPWDEQYF. The CDR3 bases are TGTGCCAGCAGGGGGCTGGGCAGGCCTTGGGACGAGCAGTACTTC. The V and J genes are TRBV6-6 and TRBJ2-7; possible D gene TRBD1, 5 bases. This CDR3 spans 15 amino acids. The V and J ends lost 6 bases and 5 bases respectively, with 20 bases between them. Germline V lookup: CDR1 MNHNY, CDR2 SVGAGI (reference sequence).

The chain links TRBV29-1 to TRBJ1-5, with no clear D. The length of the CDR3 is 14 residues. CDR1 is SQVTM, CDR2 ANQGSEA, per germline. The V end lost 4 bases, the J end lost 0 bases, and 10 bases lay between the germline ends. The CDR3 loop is CSVVDGNSNQPQHF. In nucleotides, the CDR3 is TGCAGCGTTGTCGACGGAAATAGCAATCAGCCCCAGCATTTT.

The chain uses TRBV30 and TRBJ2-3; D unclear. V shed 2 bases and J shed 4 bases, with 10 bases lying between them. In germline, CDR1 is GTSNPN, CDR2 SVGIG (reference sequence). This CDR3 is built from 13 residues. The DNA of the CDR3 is TGTGCCTGGAGTTTAACAACCCCAGATACGCAGTATTTT. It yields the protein CAWSLTTPDTQYF.

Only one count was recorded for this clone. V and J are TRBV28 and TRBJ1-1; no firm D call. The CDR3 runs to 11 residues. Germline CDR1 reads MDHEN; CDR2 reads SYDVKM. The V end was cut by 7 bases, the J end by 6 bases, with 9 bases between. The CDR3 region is CASKGEPEAFF. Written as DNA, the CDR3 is TGTGCCAGCAAGGGAGAACCTGAAGCTTTCTTT.

CDR3 DNA sequence: TGTGCCAGCAGTTTATCAGCGCGTTCCTACAATGAGCAGTTCTTC. Translated, it gives CASSLSARSYNEQFF. The rearrangement uses TRBV27 and TRBJ2-1, with no clear D. Germline assignment: CDR1 MNHEY and CDR2 SMNVEV (reference sequence). Trimming pared 0 bases from V and 1 base from J, leaving 7 bases between. The CDR3 spans 15 residues.

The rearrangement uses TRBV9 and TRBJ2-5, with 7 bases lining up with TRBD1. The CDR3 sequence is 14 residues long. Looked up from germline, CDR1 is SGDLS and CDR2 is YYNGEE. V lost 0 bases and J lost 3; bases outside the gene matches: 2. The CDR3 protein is CASSVGGTEETQYF. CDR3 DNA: TGTGCCAGCAGCGTAGGAGGGACAGAAGAGACCCAGTACTTC.